This is a list of T cell receptor beta chains from one sample in a study of blood T cell repertoires in COVID-19. The table came from immunoSEQ multiplex PCR; TCRdb's copy has only in-frame clones and leaves some out. The sample lists roughly 300,000 clones, 75% to 90% seen once, with more than 1.3% in the top ten. What was sequenced was peripheral blood. These receptors came from a middle-aged woman who had recovered from COVID-19. The CDR3 runs from the conserved cysteine through the conserved F or W. A D gene is named only where the DNA matches it firmly. For some rows the clone size is stated as once, few or many, or as a class when expanded; others skip it.

TRBJ2-7	-	-	TRBV5-1	TGCGCCAGCAGCCTAACAGGCGATTCCTACGAGCAGTACTTC	CASSLTGDSYEQYF
TRBJ2-1	-	-	TRBV6-5	TGTGCCAGCAGTTCGAAAAGGGGGTTCAATGAGCAGTTCTTC	CASSSKRGFNEQFF
TRBJ2-7	-	-	TRBV2	TGTGCCAGCAGTGGAGGGTCGAAGCGGGCCTACGAGCAGTACTTC	CASSGGSKRAYEQYF
TRBJ2-2	-	TRBD2	TRBV5-1	TGCGCCAGCAGCCGCCTAGCGGGGGGCGACACCGGGGAGCTGTTTTTT	CASSRLAGGDTGELFF
TRBJ1-2	-	TRBD1	TRBV5-1	TGCGCCAGCAGCACCCGGACAGGGAGCTATGGCTACACCTTC	CASSTRTGSYGYTF
TRBJ1-4	-	-	TRBV5-6	TGTGCCAGCAGCTTGGGGCAGGGTAGATGGGAAAAACTGTTTTTT	CASSLGQGRWEKLFF
TRBJ1-2	-	-	TRBV29-1	TGCAGCGTTGACCGATACGGACAGACTTGGGGTGGCTACACCTTC	CSVDRYGQTWGGYTF
TRBJ1-1	-	TRBD1	TRBV19	TGTGCCAGTAGTGCATTTACAGGGGGCGCAGGGAACACTGAAGCTTTCTTT	CASSAFTGGAGNTEAFF
TRBJ2-5	-	TRBD1	TRBV7-9	TGTGCCAGCAGCCAAGACAGGGGGCAAGGGTACTTC	CASSQDRGQGYF
TRBJ1-2	-	-	TRBV2	TGTGCCAGCAGTGAAAGGGGGACCAATGGCTACACCTTC	CASSERGTNGYTF
TRBJ2-2	-	-	TRBV5-6	TGTGCCAGCAGCCTGGACAGTTACACCGGGGAGCTGTTTTTT	CASSLDSYTGELFF
TRBJ2-6	-	-	TRBV29-1	TGCAGCGCCTGGATACAGGGCTCTGGGGCCAACGTCCCGACTTTC	CSAWIQGSGANVPTF
TRBJ1-2	-	-	TRBV27	TGTGCCAGCAGTTTAAGTTTGGGCTACTATGGCTACACCTTC	CASSLSLGYYGYTF
TRBJ2-7	-	TRBD2	TRBV6-5	TGTGCCAGCACCTCTCCGGGGGGGAAGGCCGAGCAGTACTTC	CASTSPGGKAEQYF
TRBJ2-7	few	-	TRBV5-1	TGCGCCAGCAGCTTTTTGGGGATACAGGGTTACGAGCAGTACTTC	CASSFLGIQGYEQYF
TRBJ2-1	-	TRBD2	TRBV6-2/TRBV6-3	TGTGCCAGCAGCCTACAGCGGGGGAGTAACAATGAGCAGTTCTTC	CASSLQRGSNNEQFF
TRBJ1-2	-	-	TRBV29-1	TGCAGCGCCCGGGACTTCGCTAACTATGGCTACACCTTC	CSARDFANYGYTF
TRBJ2-3	-	TRBD1	TRBV5-6	TGTGCCAGCAGCTTACGGCAGGGGGCCCGTACGCAGTATTTT	CASSLRQGARTQYF
TRBJ2-4	-	TRBD1	TRBV7-9	TGTGCCAGCACCAGTACCGGGACAGCCAACATTCAGTACTTC	CASTSTGTANIQYF
TRBJ1-4	-	-	TRBV29-1	TGCAGCGCTCAAGGGACATCCTTAAATGAAAAACTGTTTTTT	CSAQGTSLNEKLFF
TRBJ1-1	-	TRBD1	TRBV7-3	TGTGCCAGCAGCGAACAGGGGGCGTTCACTGAAGCTTTCTTT	CASSEQGAFTEAFF
TRBJ2-4	once	TRBD2	TRBV19	TGTGCCACTCGACTAGCGGGGGGTCGGTCGAACATTCAGTACTTC	CATRLAGGRSNIQYF
TRBJ1-6	-	-	TRBV7-9	TGTGCCAGCAGCTTAGTGGACAGCTATAATTCACCCCTCCACTTT	CASSLVDSYNSPLHF
TRBJ1-5	-	-	TRBV7-8	TGTGCCAGCAGCTTAGGGCGCAATCAGCCCCAGCATTTT	CASSLGRNQPQHF
TRBJ2-3	-	-	TRBV10-1	TGCGCCAGCAGTATAGGGGGAGACACAGATACGCAGTATTTT	CASSIGGDTDTQYF
TRBJ1-5	few	-	TRBV19	TGTGCCAGTAGTATTTCCAGGCCCGCGCCCTATCAGCCCCAGCATTTT	CASSISRPAPYQPQHF
TRBJ2-7	few	-	TRBV4-1	TGCGCCAGCAGCCAAGGGTACCCCCCGGGCGAGCAGTACTTC	CASSQGYPPGEQYF
TRBJ2-3	-	TRBD1	TRBV5-8	TGTGCCAGCAGCTTTCAGGGGACAGGGCCAGATACGCAGTATTTT	CASSFQGTGPDTQYF
TRBJ1-1	-	TRBD1	TRBV5-6	TGTGCCAGCAGCTCCGACAGGGGTCGGTTGAACACTGAAGCTTTCTTT	CASSSDRGRLNTEAFF
TRBJ1-6	-	-	TRBV30	TGTGCCTTCTTCGGGGAAGGTAATAATTCACCCCTCCACTTT	CAFFGEGNNSPLHF
TRBJ1-2	-	-	TRBV18	TGTGCCAGCTCAACGGATGGGGAGGGCTATGGCTACACCTTC	CASSTDGEGYGYTF
TRBJ2-5	-	TRBD1	TRBV12-5	TGTGCTAGTGGCCACACAGGGGGTTTCCGGGCCCAGTACTTC	CASGHTGGFRAQYF
TRBJ2-2	-	-	TRBV21-1	TGTGCCAGCAGCCCGAGGGACAGAAAGAATCAAACCGGGGAGCTGTTTTTT	CASSPRDRKNQTGELFF
TRBJ1-2	once	TRBD1	TRBV2	TGTGCCAGCAGTGAATCGACAGGGGGTTTCTATGGCTACACCTTC	CASSESTGGFYGYTF
TRBJ1-5	-	-	TRBV7-2	TGTGCCTCCAAAGGGAGGGACAACAATCAGCCCCAGCATTTT	CASKGRDNNQPQHF
TRBJ2-2	few	TRBD1	TRBV6-4	TGTGCCAGCAGTGTGGACAGGGGGACCGGGGAGCTGTTTTTT	CASSVDRGTGELFF
TRBJ2-6	-	-	TRBV4-2	TGTGCCAGCAGCCAAGATTTTAACTCTGGGGCCAACGTCCTGACTTTC	CASSQDFNSGANVLTF
TRBJ1-3	-	TRBD1	TRBV4-1	TGCGCCAGCAGCCACCAGGGGGCGGGTAACACCATATATTTT	CASSHQGAGNTIYF
TRBJ1-5	-	TRBD1	TRBV5-1	TGCGCCAGCAGCGAGGGACAGCATCAGCCCCAGCATTTT	CASSEGQHQPQHF
TRBJ2-7	-	-	TRBV13	TGTGCCAGCAGCCCAGAGGGGGAGTTTGCCTACGAGCAGTACTTC	CASSPEGEFAYEQYF